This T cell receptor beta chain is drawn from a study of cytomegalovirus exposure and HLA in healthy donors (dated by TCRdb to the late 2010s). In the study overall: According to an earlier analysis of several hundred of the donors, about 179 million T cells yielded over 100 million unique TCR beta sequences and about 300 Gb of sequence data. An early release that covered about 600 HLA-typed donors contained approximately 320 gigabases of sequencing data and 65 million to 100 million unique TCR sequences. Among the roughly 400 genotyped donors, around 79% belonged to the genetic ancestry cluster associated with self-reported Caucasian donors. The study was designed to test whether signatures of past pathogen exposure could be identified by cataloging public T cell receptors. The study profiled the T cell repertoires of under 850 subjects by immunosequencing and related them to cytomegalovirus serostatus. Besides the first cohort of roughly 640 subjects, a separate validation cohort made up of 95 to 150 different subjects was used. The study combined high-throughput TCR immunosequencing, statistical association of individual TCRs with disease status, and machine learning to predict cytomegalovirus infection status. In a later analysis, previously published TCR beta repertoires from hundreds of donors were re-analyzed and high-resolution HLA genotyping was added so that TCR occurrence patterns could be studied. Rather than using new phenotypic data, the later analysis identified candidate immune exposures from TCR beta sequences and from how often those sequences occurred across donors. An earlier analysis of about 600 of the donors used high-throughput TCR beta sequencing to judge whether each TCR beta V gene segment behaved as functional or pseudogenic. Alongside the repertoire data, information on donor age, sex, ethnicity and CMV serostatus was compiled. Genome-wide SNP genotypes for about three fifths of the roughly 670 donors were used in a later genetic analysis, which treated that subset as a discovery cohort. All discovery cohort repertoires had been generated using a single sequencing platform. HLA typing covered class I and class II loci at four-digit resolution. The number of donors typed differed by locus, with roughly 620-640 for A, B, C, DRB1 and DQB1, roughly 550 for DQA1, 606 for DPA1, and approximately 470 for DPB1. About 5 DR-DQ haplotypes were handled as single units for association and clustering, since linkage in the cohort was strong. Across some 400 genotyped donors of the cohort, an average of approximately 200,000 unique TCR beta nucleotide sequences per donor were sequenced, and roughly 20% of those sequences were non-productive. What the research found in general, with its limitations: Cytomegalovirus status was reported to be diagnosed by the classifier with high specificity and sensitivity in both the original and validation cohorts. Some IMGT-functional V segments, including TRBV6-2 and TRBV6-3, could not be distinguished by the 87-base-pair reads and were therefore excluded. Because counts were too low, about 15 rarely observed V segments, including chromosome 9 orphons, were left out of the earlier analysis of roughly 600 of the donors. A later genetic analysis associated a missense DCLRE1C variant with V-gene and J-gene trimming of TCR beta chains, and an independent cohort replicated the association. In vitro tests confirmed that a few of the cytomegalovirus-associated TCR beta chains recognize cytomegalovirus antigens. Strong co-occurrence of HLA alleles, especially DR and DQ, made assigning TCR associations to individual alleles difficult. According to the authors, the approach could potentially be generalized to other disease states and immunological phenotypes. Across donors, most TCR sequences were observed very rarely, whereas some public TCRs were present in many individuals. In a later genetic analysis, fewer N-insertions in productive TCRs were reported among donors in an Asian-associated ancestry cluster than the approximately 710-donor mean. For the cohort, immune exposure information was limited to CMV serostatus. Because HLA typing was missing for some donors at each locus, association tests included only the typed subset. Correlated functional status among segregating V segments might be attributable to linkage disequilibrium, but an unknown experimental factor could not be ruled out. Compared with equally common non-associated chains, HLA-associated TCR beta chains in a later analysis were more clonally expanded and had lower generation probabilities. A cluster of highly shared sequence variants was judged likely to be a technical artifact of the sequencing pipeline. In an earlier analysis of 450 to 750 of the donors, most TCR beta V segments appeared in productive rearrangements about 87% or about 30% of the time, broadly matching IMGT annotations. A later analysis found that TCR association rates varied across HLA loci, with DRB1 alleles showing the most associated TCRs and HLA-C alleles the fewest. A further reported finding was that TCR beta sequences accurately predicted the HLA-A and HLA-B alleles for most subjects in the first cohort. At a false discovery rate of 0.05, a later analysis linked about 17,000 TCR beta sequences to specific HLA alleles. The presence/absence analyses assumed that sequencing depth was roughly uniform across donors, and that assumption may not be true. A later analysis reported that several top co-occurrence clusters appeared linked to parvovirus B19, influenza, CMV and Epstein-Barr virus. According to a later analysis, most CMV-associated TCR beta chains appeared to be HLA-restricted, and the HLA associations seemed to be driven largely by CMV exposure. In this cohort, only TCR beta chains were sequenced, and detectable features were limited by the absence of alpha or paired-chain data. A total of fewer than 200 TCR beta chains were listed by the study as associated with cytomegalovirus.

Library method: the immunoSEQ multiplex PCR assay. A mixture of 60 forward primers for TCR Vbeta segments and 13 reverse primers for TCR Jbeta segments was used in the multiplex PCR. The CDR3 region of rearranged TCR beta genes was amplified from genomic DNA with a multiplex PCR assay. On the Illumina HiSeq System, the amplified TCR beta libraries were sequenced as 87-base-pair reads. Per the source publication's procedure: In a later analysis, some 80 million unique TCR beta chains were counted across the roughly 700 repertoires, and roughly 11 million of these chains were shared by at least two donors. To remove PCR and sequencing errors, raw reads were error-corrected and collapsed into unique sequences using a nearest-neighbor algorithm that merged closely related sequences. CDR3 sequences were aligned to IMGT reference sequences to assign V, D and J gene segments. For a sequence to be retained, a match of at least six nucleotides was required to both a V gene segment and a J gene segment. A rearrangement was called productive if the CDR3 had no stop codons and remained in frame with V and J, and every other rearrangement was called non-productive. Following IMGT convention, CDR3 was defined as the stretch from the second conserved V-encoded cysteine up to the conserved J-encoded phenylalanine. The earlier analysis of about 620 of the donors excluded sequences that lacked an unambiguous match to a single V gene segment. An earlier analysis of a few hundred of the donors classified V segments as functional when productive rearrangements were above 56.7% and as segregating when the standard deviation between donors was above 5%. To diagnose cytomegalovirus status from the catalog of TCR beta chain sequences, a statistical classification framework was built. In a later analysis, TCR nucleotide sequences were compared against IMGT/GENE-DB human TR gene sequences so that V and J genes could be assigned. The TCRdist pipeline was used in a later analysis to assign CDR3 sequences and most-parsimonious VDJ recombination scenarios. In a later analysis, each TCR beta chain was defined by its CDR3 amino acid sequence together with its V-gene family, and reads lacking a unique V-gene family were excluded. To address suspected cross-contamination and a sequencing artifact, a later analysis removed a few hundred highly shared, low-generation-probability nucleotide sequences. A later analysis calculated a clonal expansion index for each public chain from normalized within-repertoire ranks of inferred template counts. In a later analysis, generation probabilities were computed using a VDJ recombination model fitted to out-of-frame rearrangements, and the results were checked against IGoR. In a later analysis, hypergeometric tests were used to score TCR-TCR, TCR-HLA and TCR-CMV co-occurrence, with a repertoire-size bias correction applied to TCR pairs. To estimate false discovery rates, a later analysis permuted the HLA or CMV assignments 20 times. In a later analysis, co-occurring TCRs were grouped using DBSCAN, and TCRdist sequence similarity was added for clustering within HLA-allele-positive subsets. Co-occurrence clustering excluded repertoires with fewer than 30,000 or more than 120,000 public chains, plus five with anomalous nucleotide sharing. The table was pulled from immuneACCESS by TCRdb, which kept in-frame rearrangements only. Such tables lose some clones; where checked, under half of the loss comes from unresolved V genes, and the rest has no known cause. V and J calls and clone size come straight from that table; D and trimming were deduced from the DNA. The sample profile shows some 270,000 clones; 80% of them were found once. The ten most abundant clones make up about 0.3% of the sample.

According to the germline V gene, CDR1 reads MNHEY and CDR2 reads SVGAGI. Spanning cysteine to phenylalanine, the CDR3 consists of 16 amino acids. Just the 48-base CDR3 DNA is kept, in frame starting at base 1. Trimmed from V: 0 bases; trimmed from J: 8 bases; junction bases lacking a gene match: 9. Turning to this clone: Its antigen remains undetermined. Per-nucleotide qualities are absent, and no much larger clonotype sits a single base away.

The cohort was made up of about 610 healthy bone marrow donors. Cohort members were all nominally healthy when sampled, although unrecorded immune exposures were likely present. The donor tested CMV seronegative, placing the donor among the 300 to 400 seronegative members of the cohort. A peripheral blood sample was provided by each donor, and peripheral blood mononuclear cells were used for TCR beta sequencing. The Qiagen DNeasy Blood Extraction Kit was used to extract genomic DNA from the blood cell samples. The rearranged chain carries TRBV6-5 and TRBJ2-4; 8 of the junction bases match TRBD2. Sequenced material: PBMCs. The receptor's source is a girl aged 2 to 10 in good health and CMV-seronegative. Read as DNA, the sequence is TGTGCCAGCAGTTACTCGACGGGAGGGCCGGGAGACATTCAGTACTTC. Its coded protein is CASSYSTGGPGDIQYF.